Listed below are T cell receptor beta chains from one sample, sequenced in a study of blood T cell repertoires in COVID-19. The data were produced by immunoSEQ multiplex PCR, yet TCRdb's version contains in-frame clones alone and is incomplete. This sample has about 110,000 clones, with under 75% found just once. The sequenced material came from peripheral blood. Every receptor here comes from a man aged 80 or over with acute or convalescent COVID-19. Both conserved end residues are part of each CDR3. The order of the fields is clone size, V gene, D gene, J gene, CDR3 length, CDR3 DNA, CDR3 protein. A D gene is named only where the DNA matches it firmly. Some rows have no size entry. The others give once, few or many, or a class for an expanded clone.

few	TRBV7-2	.	TRBJ2-3	15	TGTGCCAGCAGCCTCCGAGGAAGGTTGACAGATACGCAGTATTTT	CASSLRGRLTDTQYF
.	TRBV12-3/TRBV12-4	.	TRBJ2-3	12	TGTGCCAGCAGCATCAGCACAGATACGCAGTATTTT	CASSISTDTQYF
.	TRBV6-5	TRBD1	TRBJ2-5	12	TGTGCCAGCCAGGGGGCGAGCGAGACCCAGTACTTC	CASQGASETQYF
.	TRBV19	.	TRBJ2-1	14	TGTGCCAGTAGGTCTCAGGGTGTCCACAATGAGCAGTTCTTC	CASRSQGVHNEQFF
.	TRBV19	TRBD2	TRBJ2-7	15	TGTGCCAGTAGTATCCGGGGACTAGCGGGAGGTGAGCAGTACTTC	CASSIRGLAGGEQYF
once	TRBV14	TRBD2	TRBJ2-7	14	TGTGCCAGCAGCCAAGGGACTAGCGGCTACGAGCAGTACTTC	CASSQGTSGYEQYF
.	TRBV6-2/TRBV6-3	TRBD2	TRBJ2-1	15	TGTGCCAGCAGTACGACTAGCGGGGCGAGGGGTGAGCAGTTCTTC	CASSTTSGARGEQFF
.	TRBV3-1/TRBV3-2	.	TRBJ1-6	14	TGTGCCAGCAGCAGAGGCGGGGGGCCGGCACCCCTCCACTTT	CASSRGGGPAPLHF
.	TRBV5-6	.	TRBJ2-1	15	TGTGCCAGCGGATTGTGGGCCCTGCTGGCCAATGAGCAGTTCTTC	CASGLWALLANEQFF
many	TRBV14	TRBD1	TRBJ2-5	13	TGTGCCAGCAGCCTTCCAGGGGGCGAGACCCAGTACTTC	CASSLPGGETQYF
.	TRBV3-1/TRBV3-2	TRBD2	TRBJ2-1	15	TGTGCCAGCAGCCAAGGCGGGAGATGGGGCAATGAGCAGTTCTTC	CASSQGGRWGNEQFF
.	TRBV20-1	TRBD1	TRBJ2-1	11	TGCAGTGCTACAGGGGGCAATGAGCAGTTCTTC	CSATGGNEQFF
.	TRBV7-8	.	TRBJ1-1	14	TGTGCCAGCAGCCCCCGGGAGGGTAGGGGTGAAGCTTTCTTT	CASSPREGRGEAFF
.	TRBV7-9	.	TRBJ2-7	11	TGTGCCAGCAGCCTATCCTACGAGCAGTACTTC	CASSLSYEQYF
.	TRBV5-1	.	TRBJ1-5	13	TGCGCCAGCAGCCCGGGACACGATCAGCCCCAGCATTTT	CASSPGHDQPQHF
.	TRBV11-3	TRBD1	TRBJ2-1	13	TGTGCCAGCAGCTTAGATGCCAGGGGGCTTCAGTTCTTC	CASSLDARGLQFF
.	TRBV29-1	.	TRBJ1-5	13	TGCAGCGTTGCCAGTAATAGCAATCAGCCCCAGCATTTT	CSVASNSNQPQHF
.	TRBV18	TRBD2	TRBJ2-7	14	TGTGCCAGCTCACCAGGGGGAGGGAGGGGAAAGCAGTACTTC	CASSPGGGRGKQYF